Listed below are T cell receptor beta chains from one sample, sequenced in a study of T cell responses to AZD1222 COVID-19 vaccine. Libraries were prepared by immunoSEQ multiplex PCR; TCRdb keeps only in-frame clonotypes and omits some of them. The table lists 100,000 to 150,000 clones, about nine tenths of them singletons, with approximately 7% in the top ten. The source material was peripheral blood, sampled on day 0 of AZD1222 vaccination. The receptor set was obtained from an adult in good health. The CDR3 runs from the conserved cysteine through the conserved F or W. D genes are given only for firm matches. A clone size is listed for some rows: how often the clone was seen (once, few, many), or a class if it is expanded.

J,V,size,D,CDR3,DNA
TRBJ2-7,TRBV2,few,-,CASSAIPTYEQYF,TGTGCCAGCAGTGCGATACCAACCTACGAGCAGTACTTC
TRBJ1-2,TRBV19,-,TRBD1,CASSTGQNYGYTF,TGTGCCAGTAGCACGGGACAGAACTATGGCTACACCTTC
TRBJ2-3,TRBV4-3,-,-,CASSQDPASDTDTQYF,TGCGCCAGCAGCCAAGATCCGGCTAGCGACACAGATACGCAGTATTTT
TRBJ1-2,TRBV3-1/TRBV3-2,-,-,CASSLYFVGGTGGYGYTF,TGTGCCAGCAGCCTCTATTTCGTGGGCGGGACCGGGGGGTATGGCTACACCTTC
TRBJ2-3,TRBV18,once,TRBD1,CASSPGGAADTQYF,TGTGCCAGCTCTCCAGGGGGCGCGGCAGATACGCAGTATTTT
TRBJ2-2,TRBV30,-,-,CAWSVQGTGELFF,TGTGCCTGGAGTGTACAGGGTACCGGGGAGCTGTTTTTT
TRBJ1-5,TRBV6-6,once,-,CASSYEGNSNQPQHF,TGTGCCAGCAGTTACGAGGGGAATAGCAATCAGCCCCAGCATTTT
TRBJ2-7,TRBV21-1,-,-,CASSARERSYEQYF,TGTGCCAGCAGCGCCCGGGAACGATCCTACGAGCAGTACTTC
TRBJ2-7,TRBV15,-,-,CATSRGGSYEQYF,TGTGCCACCAGCAGAGGCGGGTCCTACGAGCAGTACTTC
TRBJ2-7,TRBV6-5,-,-,CASSPLETSAEQYF,TGTGCCAGCAGTCCGCTAGAGACGAGCGCCGAGCAGTACTTC
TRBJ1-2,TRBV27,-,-,CASSSQRTGYGYTF,TGTGCCAGCAGTTCCCAGAGGACGGGGTATGGCTACACCTTC
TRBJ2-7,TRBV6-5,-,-,CASSSGAYEQYF,TGTGCCAGCAGTTCCGGGGCTTACGAGCAGTACTTC
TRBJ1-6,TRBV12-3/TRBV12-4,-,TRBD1,CASSRQGNSPLHF,TGTGCCAGCAGCAGACAGGGAAATTCACCCCTCCACTTT
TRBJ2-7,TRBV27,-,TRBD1,CASSLSRDRVLGEQYF,TGTGCCAGCAGTTTATCACGGGACAGGGTTTTGGGCGAGCAGTACTTC
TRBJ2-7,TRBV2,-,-,CASSHRLYEQYF,TGTGCCAGCAGTCATAGGCTCTACGAGCAGTACTTC
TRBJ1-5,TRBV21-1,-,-,CASRREEDSSNQPQHF,TGTGCCAGCAGGCGGGAGGAGGACAGTAGCAATCAGCCCCAGCATTTT
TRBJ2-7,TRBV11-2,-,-,CASSGAYEQYF,TGTGCCAGCAGCGGGGCCTACGAGCAGTACTTC
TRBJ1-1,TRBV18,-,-,CASSPTGNTEAFF,TGTGCCAGCTCACCGACAGGGAACACTGAAGCTTTCTTT
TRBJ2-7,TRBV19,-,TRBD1,CASSYFGTGGHEQYF,TGTGCCAGTAGTTACTTCGGTACAGGGGGCCACGAGCAGTACTTC
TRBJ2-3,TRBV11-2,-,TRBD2,CASSLELAGTQYF,TGTGCCAGCAGCTTAGAACTAGCGGGCACGCAGTATTTT
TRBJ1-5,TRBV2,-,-,CASSETGNNQPQHF,TGTGCCAGCAGTGAAACGGGTAACAATCAGCCCCAGCATTTT
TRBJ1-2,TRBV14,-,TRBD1,CASSPMGQSYGYTF,TGTGCCAGCAGCCCGATGGGACAGTCCTATGGCTACACCTTC
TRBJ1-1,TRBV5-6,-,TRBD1,CASSIDYRGEEEAFF,TGTGCCAGCAGCATTGACTACAGGGGGGAGGAAGAAGCTTTCTTT
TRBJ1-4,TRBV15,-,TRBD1,CATSRDSRGQGKGGSEKLFF,TGTGCCACCAGCAGAGATAGTAGGGGACAGGGGAAAGGAGGGAGTGAAAAACTGTTTTTT
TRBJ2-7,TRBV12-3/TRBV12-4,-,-,CASSFNRGGEQYF,TGTGCCAGCAGTTTTAACAGGGGAGGCGAGCAGTACTTC
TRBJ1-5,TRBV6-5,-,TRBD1,CASSYAAGGDQPQHF,TGTGCCAGCAGTTACGCAGCAGGGGGCGATCAGCCCCAGCATTTT
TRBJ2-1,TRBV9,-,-,CASSAYTGNEQFF,TGTGCCAGCAGCGCCTACACGGGGAACGAGCAGTTCTTC
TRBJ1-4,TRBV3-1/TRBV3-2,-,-,CASSSWILNNEKLFF,TGTGCCAGCAGCTCGTGGATCCTCAATAATGAAAAACTGTTTTTT
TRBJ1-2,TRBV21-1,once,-,CASSKALRNFYGYTF,TGTGCCAGCAGCAAAGCGCTACGGAACTTCTATGGCTACACCTTC
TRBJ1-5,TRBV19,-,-,CASSIYGVGSNQPQHF,TGTGCCAGTAGTATCTACGGGGTAGGCAGCAATCAGCCCCAGCATTTT
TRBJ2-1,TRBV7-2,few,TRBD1,CASSVSGTGGRQFF,TGTGCCAGCAGCGTTAGCGGGACAGGGGGAAGGCAGTTCTTC
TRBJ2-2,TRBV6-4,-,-,CASITGTGELFF,TGTGCCAGCATAACGGGCACCGGGGAGCTGTTTTTT
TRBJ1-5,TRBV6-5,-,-,CASSYSNRVGQPQHF,TGTGCCAGCAGTTACTCGAACAGGGTAGGGCAGCCCCAGCATTTT
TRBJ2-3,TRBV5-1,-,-,CASSQGAVGGDTQYF,TGCGCCAGCAGTCAAGGTGCCGTTGGGGGAGATACGCAGTATTTT
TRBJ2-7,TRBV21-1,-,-,CASNLDRAAYEQYF,TGTGCCAGCAACCTGGACAGGGCAGCCTACGAGCAGTACTTC
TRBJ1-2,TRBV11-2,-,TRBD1,CASSHYVGTGNGYTF,TGTGCCAGCAGCCATTACGTGGGGACAGGGAATGGCTACACCTTC
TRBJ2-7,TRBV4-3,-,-,CASSQAAGYYEQYF,TGCGCCAGCAGCCAAGCAGCGGGTTACTACGAGCAGTACTTC
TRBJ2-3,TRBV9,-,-,CASSAAGVQADTQYF,TGTGCCAGCAGCGCAGCAGGGGTTCAGGCAGATACGCAGTATTTT
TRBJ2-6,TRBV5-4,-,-,CASRREGGAGANVLTF,TGTGCCAGCAGACGTGAAGGTGGGGCTGGGGCCAACGTCCTGACTTTC